A single sample is the source of the 21 T cell receptor beta chains below, sequenced in a study of shared clonotypes between healthy human individuals. Generated by immunoSEQ multiplex PCR, the TCRdb table keeps only in-frame clones and is missing some. The sample shows more than 850,000 clones, approximately 78% of them seen only once. Sequencing was done on a sample of memory CD4+ T cells from PBMCs. Subset indicated: CD45RA-negative fraction. All receptors come from a man younger than 35 in good health. Some clones in this sample may be carry-over from other donors' samples.

The J gene is TRBJ2-3, the V gene TRBV20-1; D is unclear. Trimming left V 5 bases short and J 2 bases short, with 5 bases between. This CDR3 spans 11 amino acids. Germline CDR1 DFQATT, CDR2 SNEGSKA (reference sequence). The CDR3 DNA is TGCAGTGCTGACCACACAGATACGCAGTATTTT. Translation: CSADHTDTQYF.

This clone was detected a few times. The chain joins TRBV5-5 to TRBJ1-1, with a weak D call TRBD1 (6 bases). Germline V gene lookup returns CDR1 SGHKS and CDR2 YYEKEE (reference sequence). Trimming shortened V by 0 bases and J by 6 bases, and 15 bases separated the two germline ends. CDR3 length: 15 residues. The CDR3: CASSLARGARAEAFF. In nucleotides, the CDR3 is TGTGCCAGCAGCTTGGCTAGGGGGGCGAGGGCTGAAGCTTTCTTT.

In the case of this clone: The sample has other DNA sequences that encode this CDR3 too. The V and J genes are TRBV18 and TRBJ1-1; 7 nucleotides agree with TRBD1. Germline V gene sequence: CDR1 KGHSH, CDR2 LQKENI. The CDR3 runs 14 residues. Trimming at V came to 3 bases and at J to 0 bases, leaving 1 base not matched to a gene. The CDR3 reads CASSPGQLNTEAFF. The CDR3 DNA follows: TGTGCCAGCTCACCGGGACAGCTGAACACTGAAGCTTTCTTT.

With respect to this clone: A much larger clonotype is one base distant, so this may be a read error. V and J are TRBV11-2 and TRBJ1-1, with 7 bases fitting TRBD1. CDR3 length equals 14 residues. V gave up 2 bases and J gave up 0 bases; unmatched junction bases: 0. CDR1 is SGHAT, CDR2 FQNNGV, per germline. CDR3 region: CASSLQGVNTEAFF. Written as DNA, the CDR3 is TGTGCCAGCAGCTTACAGGGGGTGAACACTGAAGCTTTCTTT.

V is TRBV7-3 and J is TRBJ2-2; D is perhaps TRBD1 (5 bases). V was trimmed by 5 bases and J by 2 bases, leaving 9 bases between them. CDR1 is SGHTA, CDR2 FQGTGA, per germline. This CDR3 region has 14 residues. The CDR3 bases are TGTGCCAGCAGCCCGACAGCTAACACCGGGGAGCTGTTTTTT. Translation gives CASSPTANTGELFF. The full variable domain, rest sourced from reference TRBV7-3 and TRBJ2-2, is GAGVSQTPSNKVTEKGKYVELRCDPISGHTALYWYRQSLGQGPEFLIYFQGTGAADDSGLPNDRFFAVRPEGSVSTLKIQRTERGDSAVYLCASSPTANTGELFFGEGSRLTVL.

This sequence joins TRBV9 and TRBJ1-2; D gene ambiguous. The CDR3 extends over 14 amino acids. Per germline, CDR1 SGDLS and CDR2 YYNGEE. V gave up 3 bases and J gave up 1 base, with 10 bases separating them. The CDR3 sequence: CASSARNFNYGYTF. CDR3 in DNA: TGTGCCAGCAGCGCACGAAACTTTAACTATGGCTACACCTTC.

This rearrangement joins TRBV2 to TRBJ2-3; D is undetermined. V lost 4 bases and J lost 0, with 8 bases in between. CDR1 is SNHLY and CDR2 is FYNNEI in the germline V gene. The CDR3 runs 14 residues. CDR3 in amino acids: CASSAWDSTDTQYF. CDR3 coding DNA: TGTGCCAGCAGTGCCTGGGATAGCACAGATACGCAGTATTTT. Complete variable domain (other parts from reference TRBV2 and TRBJ2-3): EPEVTQTPSHQVTQMGQEVILRCVPISNHLYFYWYRQILGQKVEFLVSFYNNEISEKSEIFDDQFSVERPDGSNFTLKIRSTKLEDSAMYFCASSAWDSTDTQYFGPGTRLTVL.

The chain links TRBV4-2 to TRBJ1-5; unclear D gene. The CDR3 consists of 15 residues. CDR1 and CDR2 (germline): LGHNA, YNFKEQ. V shed 0 bases and J shed 2 bases, with 8 bases lying between them. Written as DNA, the CDR3 is TGTGCCAGCAGCCAAGATTTGGTAGGCAATCAGCCCCAGCATTTT. This codes for CASSQDLVGNQPQHF.

The rearrangement uses TRBV7-2 and TRBJ1-3; perhaps TRBD1 as D (5 bases). This CDR3 has 18 residues. V lost 3 bases and J lost 0, with 18 bases in between. From germline, CDR1 is SGHTA and CDR2 FQGNSA. This chain's CDR3 is CASSFQGGALSSGNTIYF. The CDR3 DNA reads as TGTGCCAGCAGCTTTCAGGGAGGGGCCCTAAGCTCTGGAAACACCATATATTTT.

This chain links TRBV7-9 with TRBJ2-1; D unclear. The length of the CDR3 is 11 residues. CDR1 is SEHNR, CDR2 FQNEAQ, per germline (reference sequence). V lost 2 bases, J lost 9 bases, and 5 bases lay in between. The CDR3 is CASSLSFEQFF. In DNA form, the CDR3 reads TGTGCCAGCAGCTTATCTTTTGAGCAGTTCTTC.

The sample holds many counts of this clone. The chain employs TRBV7-2 and TRBJ2-7, with D tentatively TRBD1 (7 bases). This CDR3 spans 16 amino acids. V shed 5 bases and J shed 1 base, with 18 bases lying between them. Germline V gives CDR1 SGHTA, CDR2 FQGNSA. DNA of the CDR3: TGTGCCAGCAGCCCCAGGGGCGGGACAGCTTCCTACGAGCAGTACTTC. This gives the protein CASSPRGGTASYEQYF.

This clone was observed a few times. The chain employs TRBV30 and TRBJ1-4, with TRBD1 matching 8 bases. V trimming: 6 bases; J trimming: 7 bases; junction bases outside the gene matches: 4. CDR3 length: 12 residues. The V gene's germline CDR1 is GTSNPN and CDR2 SVGIG (reference sequence). Here the CDR3 DNA reads TGTGCCTGTGGACAGGGCCCTGAAAAACTGTTTTTT. This encodes CACGQGPEKLFF.

This clone was seen a handful of times. The gene calls are TRBV7-8 and TRBJ2-7; D unclear. Germline V gives CDR1 SGHVS, CDR2 FQNEAQ. The CDR3 extends over 12 amino acids. V was shortened by 5 bases and J by 4 bases, with 9 bases between the two germline ends. CDR3 region: CASSQSAYEQYF. The CDR3 region has the DNA TGTGCCAGCAGCCAATCTGCATACGAGCAGTACTTC.

The chain carries TRBV5-1 and TRBJ2-2, with D perhaps assigned TRBD1 or TRBD2 (5 bases each). The V gene lost 4 bases and the J gene lost 0 bases, with 16 bases spanning the gap. The CDR3 sequence is 17 residues long. Per germline, CDR1 SGHRS and CDR2 YFSETQ. The CDR3 DNA follows: TGCGCCAGCAGCCCGAGTGGGAGAGGGGCGAACACCGGGGAGCTGTTTTTT. This gives the protein CASSPSGRGANTGELFF.

The sample holds a few counts of this clone. A far larger clone is just one base off, so this is likely a read error. At the DNA level, this CDR3 is encoded by other sequences in the same sample as well. V gene TRBV11-2 combines with J gene TRBJ2-5, with no clear D. CDR1 and CDR2 (germline): SGHAT, FQNNGV. V was cut by 3 bases and J by 4 bases, with 3 bases left in between. CDR3 size: 11 residues. Here the CDR3 DNA reads TGTGCCAGCAGCTTTTCAGAGACCCAGTACTTC. Protein: CASSFSETQYF.

Concerning this clone itself: A clone one base away is much larger, so this may be a read error. This same CDR3 is encoded by further DNA sequences in the sample. The genes are TRBV7-2 and TRBJ1-5; D unclear. Germline CDR1 reads SGHTA; CDR2 reads FQGNSA. The germline V and J ends were trimmed by 2 bases and 3 bases, with 2 bases remaining between them. The CDR3 consists of 12 residues. CDR3 nucleotides: TGTGCCAGCAGCTTACCCAATCAGCCCCAGCATTTT. Encoded protein: CASSLPNQPQHF.

The chain has TRBV7-9 and TRBJ2-7; D is uncertain. There are 12 residues in the CDR3. The ends were cut back, 3 bases at V and 2 bases at J, with 5 bases in the middle. Germline V gene lookup returns CDR1 SEHNR and CDR2 FQNEAQ (reference sequence). CDR3 nucleotide sequence: TGTGCCAGCAGCTTTTACCCCTACGAGCAGTACTTC. This encodes CASSFYPYEQYF.

This clone was counted once. Other nucleotide sequences from this sample produce the same CDR3. This chain uses TRBV2 with TRBJ1-5; 9 bases align to TRBD1. Trimming cost V 6 bases and J 7 bases; bases outside gene matches: 4. The length of the CDR3 is 13 residues. The germline CDR1 and CDR2 sequences are SNHLY and FYNNEI. The CDR3 DNA reads TGTGCCAGCAGCCGGACAGGGGACCAGCCCCAGCATTTT. It specifies CASSRTGDQPQHF.

Comment on this clone: Other DNA sequences in this specimen translate into the identical CDR3. The V call is TRBV19, the J call TRBJ2-2; tentative D call: TRBD1 (6 bases). The V and J ends lost 3 bases and 2 bases respectively, with 10 bases between them. Germline values: CDR1 LNHDA, CDR2 SQIVND (reference sequence). The CDR3 sequence is 15 residues long. CDR3 amino acids: CASSIRGSNTGELFF. The DNA of the CDR3 is TGTGCCAGTAGTATTAGGGGGAGTAACACCGGGGAGCTGTTTTTT.

This clone was recorded a few times. V is TRBV6-5 and J is TRBJ2-1, with 9 bases aligning to TRBD2. Germline assignment: CDR1 MNHEY and CDR2 SVGAGI. This CDR3 comprises 14 residues. V lost 4 bases to trimming and J lost 3 bases; unmatched junction nucleotides: 1. The CDR3 DNA follows: TGTGCCAGCAGTTTAGCGGGGGACTACAATGAGCAGTTCTTC. This translates into CASSLAGDYNEQFF.

This clone was picked up one time. The chain couples TRBV19 to TRBJ2-5; tentative D call: TRBD1 (6 bases). Germline loops: CDR1 LNHDA, CDR2 SQIVND (reference sequence). The CDR3 covers 17 residues. With 0 bases removed from V and 5 bases from J, the gap between germline ends came to 19 bases. This chain's CDR3 is CASSIDIRGTGMETQYF. As DNA, the CDR3 is TGTGCCAGTAGTATAGATATTAGGGGCACAGGGATGGAGACCCAGTACTTC.